This TCR beta chain was retrieved from a study of Ad26.COV2.S vaccination and SARS-CoV-2 variants. On the study more broadly: Ad26.COV2.S shots went into the muscle once or twice, 56 days apart. Notes on the study in general: Participants given vaccine showed non-spike TCR breadth similar to that of placebo recipients. Total T cell responses may have been underestimated by the TCR breadth and depth analyses.

Concerning this clone: The antigen is unknown.

Sequencing was performed with immunoSEQ multiplex PCR; in TCRdb, only in-frame clones are kept and a portion is missing. Among roughly 450,000 clones listed, over 75% were seen once. Between the trimmed V and J ends, which lost 6 bases and 0 bases, there was a span of 12 bases. Looked up from germline, CDR1 is KGHDR and CDR2 is SFDVKD. The CDR3 has 15 amino acids. Indicated treatment: 15 to 20 received Ad26.COV2.S at low or high dose, single or two shots; a few received placebo; per-sample allocation not given. The investigators took samples on day 63 after the first vaccine or placebo injection. The chain carries TRBV24-1 and TRBJ2-3, with D unclear. This sample comprised peripheral blood, obtained in a trial of Ad26.COV2.S vaccine versus placebo. The sequence was collected from a person between 18 and 59 years old who received the Ad26.COV2.S COVID-19 vaccine or a placebo. CDR3 protein: CATSTAPLSTDTQYF. Written as DNA, the CDR3 is TGTGCCACCAGTACAGCCCCCCTTAGCACAGATACGCAGTATTTT.